The 32 T cell receptor beta chains reported below all come from one sample, sequenced in a study of CXCR3-negative and CXCR3-positive naive CD8 T cells. No antigens are known for them. Researchers prepared the TRB cDNA libraries using 5' RACE with UMI labels. Following a re-call of the 5' RACE reads, TCRdb has one entry per CDR3 protein and lacks DNA. The sample has 150,000 to 180,000 distinct CDR3 sequences, and its top ten clones hold 0.45% to 0.55%. Study-level points and caveats: Higher TRB CDR3 hydrophobicity marked CXCR3-positive naive cells relative to CXCR3-negative naive cells.

The material sequenced was naive CXCR3+ CD8+ T cells from blood. Subset: CD45RO-CCR7+CD27+CD95- naive CD8+ T cells expressing CXCR3 (TNR3+). Receptors were obtained from a human donor in good health. Some clones in this sample may be carry-over from other donors' samples.

The chain combines TRBV5-4 with TRBJ2-3; as DNA is missing, the TRBD2 call by TCRdb cannot be tested. Germline CDR1 is SGHNT and CDR2 is YYREEE (reference sequence). CDR3 length: 19 amino acids. The CDR3 here is CASSFSLSGTAASTDTQYF.

The chain links TRBV12-3 or TRBV12-4 to TRBJ2-5; TCRdb calls TRBD1, which cannot be checked without DNA. The CDR3 runs to 14 residues. The CDR3: CASSLQGQQETQYF.

The rearrangement joins TRBV10-3 to TRBJ2-7; TCRdb's D call, TRBD2, is unchecked because there is no DNA. Germline CDR1 ENHRY, CDR2 SYGVKD. The CDR3 has 15 residues. The CDR3 sequence: CAISDGLAGENEQYF.

V usage is TRBV6-4 and J usage is TRBJ1-5; as DNA is missing, the TRBD1 call by TCRdb cannot be tested. The CDR3 consists of 16 residues. The V gene's germline CDR1 is MRHNA and CDR2 SNTAGT. CDR3 region: CASRGPTPCYNQPQHF.

The rearrangement joins TRBV9 to TRBJ1-3. CDR3 length: 17 residues. Germline values: CDR1 SGDLS, CDR2 YYNGEE. The CDR3 loop reads CASSGTGKDRSGNTIYF.

This chain links TRBV29-1 with TRBJ2-1; TCRdb selects TRBD2, and the lack of DNA leaves this call unchecked. Germline CDR1 reads SQVTM; CDR2 reads ANQGSEA. This CDR3 has 15 amino acids. The CDR3 protein is CSVGYSGLPYNEQFF.

The rearrangement uses TRBV7-9 and TRBJ2-7. This CDR3 spans 12 amino acids. Germline CDR1 SEHNR, CDR2 FQNEAQ (reference sequence). CDR3 sequence reads: CASTPDSYEQYF.

The chain carries TRBV4-1 and TRBJ2-7; the TRBD2 assignment by TCRdb is unverifiable without DNA. CDR3 length equals 16 residues. Germline-derived CDR1 and CDR2 are MGHRA and YSYEKL. CDR3 protein: CASSQGTSDYIYEQYF.

The rearrangement links TRBV9 to TRBJ1-1; TCRdb lists TRBD1, though no DNA is available to test this call. Germline loops: CDR1 SGDLS, CDR2 YYNGEE. The CDR3 is 15 amino acids. The CDR3 reads CASSVTGGENTEAFF.

The V call is TRBV25-1, the J call TRBJ2-1. This CDR3 contains 12 residues. CDR1 and CDR2 (germline): MGHDK, SYGVNS. CDR3 sequence reads: CASSLILGEQFF.

This chain uses TRBV6-2 or TRBV6-3 with TRBJ2-7. The V gene's germline CDR1 is MNHEY and CDR2 SVGEGT. This CDR3 is 13 amino acids long. CDR3 residues: CASSSGEVYEQYF.

The chain uses TRBV12-3 or TRBV12-4 and TRBJ2-5; TCRdb's assignment of TRBD1 cannot be checked, as there is no DNA. CDR3 size: 17 residues. CDR3 region: CASSHSPGQGFQETQYF.

The rearrangement links TRBV14 to TRBJ2-1. CDR1 SGHDN and CDR2 FVKESK come from the germline V gene. This CDR3 is built from 14 residues. The CDR3 reads CASSQAGAYNEQFF.

This chain joins TRBV28 and TRBJ2-1; TCRdb picks TRBD2, but there is no DNA to check that call. The CDR3 has 17 residues. The V gene's germline CDR1 is MDHEN and CDR2 SYDVKM. This chain's CDR3 is CASTLGPGLSSYNEQFF.

CDR3 region: CASSNVGGTGNTEAFF. This chain links TRBV11-3 with TRBJ1-1. The germline V gene encodes CDR1 SGHNT and CDR2 YENEEA. This CDR3 has 16 amino acids.

This chain joins TRBV5-4 and TRBJ2-3. The CDR3 is 14 residues long. Germline V lookup: CDR1 SGHNT, CDR2 YYREEE (reference sequence). The CDR3 region is CASSPELWADTQYF.

This CDR3 reads CASSLLASGTNEQFF. The chain has TRBV27 and TRBJ2-1; the TRBD2 assignment by TCRdb is unverifiable without DNA. The CDR3 contains 15 residues. CDR1 and CDR2 from the germline V gene are MNHEY and SMNVEV (reference sequence).

V usage is TRBV12-3 or TRBV12-4 and J usage is TRBJ1-1; as DNA is missing, the TRBD1 call by TCRdb cannot be tested. The CDR3 extends over 17 amino acids. CDR3 residues: CASSPSGQPPWDTKAFF.

V and J are TRBV2 and TRBJ1-1. The CDR3 consists of 17 residues. Germline lookup yields CDR1 SNHLY and CDR2 FYNNEI. CDR3 sequence reads: CASSEYVGSRSDTEAFF.

This chain joins TRBV29-1 and TRBJ2-5; no DNA is available, so the TRBD1 call from TCRdb remains unchecked. Germline V gives CDR1 SQVTM, CDR2 ANQGSEA. The CDR3 loop spans 13 amino acids. CDR3 in amino acids: CSVVEGMGETQYF.

The genes are TRBV29-1 and TRBJ2-2; without DNA, the TCRdb call of TRBD1 cannot be checked. CDR3 length: 15 amino acids. The V gene's germline CDR1 is SQVTM and CDR2 ANQGSEA. The chain's CDR3 is CSVEVTGMGTGELFF.

The V call is TRBV7-9, the J call TRBJ2-1; checking the TCRdb D call of TRBD1 is not possible without DNA. The CDR3 totals 20 residues. Germline V lookup: CDR1 SEHNR, CDR2 FQNEAQ (reference sequence). The CDR3 is CASSLVGPPTGGGSYNEQFF.

The chain recombines TRBV7-9 with TRBJ2-5; the D gene TCRdb calls, TRBD2, cannot be checked with no DNA. The CDR3 has 16 amino acids. Germline assignment: CDR1 SEHNR and CDR2 FQNEAQ (reference sequence). The CDR3 loop reads CASSPGLREYQETQYF.

The chain is built from TRBV11-2 and TRBJ2-5; checking the TCRdb D call of TRBD1 is not possible without DNA. Germline V gene data show CDR1 as SGHAT and CDR2 as FQNNGV. This CDR3 is built from 12 residues. The CDR3 is CASGGGQETQYF.

This chain connects TRBV7-9 to TRBJ2-1; the TCRdb call, TRBD1, lacks DNA for checking. CDR1 SEHNR and CDR2 FQNEAQ come from the germline V gene (reference sequence). This CDR3 has 15 residues. CDR3 region: CASSSTGGTYNEQFF.

The chain is built from TRBV28 and TRBJ2-5. The CDR3 is made up of 13 amino acids. Germline V lookup: CDR1 MDHEN, CDR2 SYDVKM. The chain's CDR3 is CASSFKFQETQYF. The full variable domain, completed using reference TRBV28 and TRBJ2-5, is DVKVTQSSRYLVKRTGEKVFLECVQDMDHENMFWYRQDPGLGLRLIYFSYDVKMKEKGDIPEGYSVSREKKERFSLILESASTNQTSMYLCASSFKFQETQYFGPGTRLLVL.

The rearrangement uses TRBV6-2 or TRBV6-3 and TRBJ2-1; there is no DNA to check the TCRdb D call of TRBD2. In germline, CDR1 is MNHEY, CDR2 SVGEGT. This CDR3 is 15 amino acids long. The CDR3 is CASSKGLAMNNEQFF.

The chain uses TRBV29-1 and TRBJ2-1; TCRdb gives TRBD2 as the D gene, but with no DNA this cannot be confirmed. The CDR3 covers 14 residues. Germline CDR1 reads SQVTM; CDR2 reads ANQGSEA. This chain's CDR3 is CSATEGGRYNEQFF.

The chain is built from TRBV6-2 or TRBV6-3 and TRBJ1-5. CDR1 and CDR2 from the germline V gene are MNHEY and SVGEGT. There are 14 residues in the CDR3. CDR3 sequence: CASSYSEGSQPQHF.

J is TRBJ2-3 and V is TRBV10-3; the TCRdb call, TRBD2, lacks DNA for checking. Germline CDR1 is ENHRY and CDR2 is SYGVKD. This CDR3 contains 14 residues. The CDR3 protein is CAHHGGGPTDTQYF.

The chain carries TRBV14 and TRBJ2-1; lacking DNA, the TRBD2 call made by TCRdb goes unchecked. Germline V CDR1 and CDR2: SGHDN, FVKESK. CDR3 length equals 15 residues. The CDR3 protein is CASSLLAGVNDEQFF.

CDR3 region: CAIRVLGVGEQYF. The genes are TRBV10-3 and TRBJ2-7; the D call of TRBD1 rests on TCRdb alone, since no DNA is present to check it. Per the germline V gene, CDR1 is ENHRY and CDR2 is SYGVKD. The CDR3 totals 13 residues.